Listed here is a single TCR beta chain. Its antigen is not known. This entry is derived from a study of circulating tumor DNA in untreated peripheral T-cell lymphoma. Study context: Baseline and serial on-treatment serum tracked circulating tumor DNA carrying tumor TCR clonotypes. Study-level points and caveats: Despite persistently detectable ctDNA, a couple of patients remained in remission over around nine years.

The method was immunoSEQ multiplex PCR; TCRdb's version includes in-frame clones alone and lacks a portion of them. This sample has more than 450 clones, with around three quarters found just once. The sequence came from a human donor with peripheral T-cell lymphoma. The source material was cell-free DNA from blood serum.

The CDR3 protein is CASSPIGGAGNEKLFF. The CDR3 nucleotides are TGTGCCAGCTCACCAATCGGGGGCGCGGGTAATGAAAAACTGTTTTTT. The gene calls are TRBV18 and TRBJ1-4, with D possibly matching TRBD1 (6 bases). Germline V lookup: CDR1 KGHSH, CDR2 LQKENI. The CDR3 length is 16 residues. V shed 2 bases and J shed 4 bases, with 14 bases lying between them.